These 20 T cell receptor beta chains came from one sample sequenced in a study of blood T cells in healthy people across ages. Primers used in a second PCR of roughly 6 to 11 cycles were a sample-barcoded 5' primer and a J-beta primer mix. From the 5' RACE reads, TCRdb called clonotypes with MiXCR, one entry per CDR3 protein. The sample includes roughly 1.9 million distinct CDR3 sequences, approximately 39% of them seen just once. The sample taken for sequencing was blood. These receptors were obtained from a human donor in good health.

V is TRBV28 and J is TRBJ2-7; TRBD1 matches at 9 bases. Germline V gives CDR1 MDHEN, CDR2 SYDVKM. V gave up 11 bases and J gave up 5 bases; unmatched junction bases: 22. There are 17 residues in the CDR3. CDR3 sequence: CAVEQGALKRGFHEQYF. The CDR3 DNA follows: TGTGCCGTAGAACAGGGGGCGTTAAAGAGAGGGTTTCACGAGCAGTACTTC. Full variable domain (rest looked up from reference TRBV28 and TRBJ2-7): DVKVTQSSRYLVKRTGEKVFLECVQDMDHENMFWYRQDPGLGLRLIYFSYDVKMKEKGDIPEGYSVSREKKERFSLILESASTNQTSMYLCAVEQGALKRGFHEQYFGPGTRLTVT.

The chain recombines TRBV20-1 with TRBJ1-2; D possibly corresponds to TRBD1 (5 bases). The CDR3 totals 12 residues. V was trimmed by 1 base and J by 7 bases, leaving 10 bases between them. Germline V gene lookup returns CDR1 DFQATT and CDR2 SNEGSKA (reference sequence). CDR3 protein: CSARGDSVGYTF. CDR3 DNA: TGCAGTGCTAGAGGAGACAGCGTTGGCTACACCTTC.

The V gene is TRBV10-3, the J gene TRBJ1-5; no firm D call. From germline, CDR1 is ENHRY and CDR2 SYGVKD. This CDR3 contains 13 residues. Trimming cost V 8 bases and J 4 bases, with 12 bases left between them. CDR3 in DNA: TGTGCCATCGGGAGGGAGTCTAATCAGCCCCAGCATTTT. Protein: CAIGRESNQPQHF.

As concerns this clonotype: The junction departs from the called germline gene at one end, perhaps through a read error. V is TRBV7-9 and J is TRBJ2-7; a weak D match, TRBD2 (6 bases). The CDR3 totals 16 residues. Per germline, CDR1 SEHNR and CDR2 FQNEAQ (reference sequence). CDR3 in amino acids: CVSSISMEWRVYEQYF. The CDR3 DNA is TGTGTCAGCAGCATAAGCATGGAATGGAGGGTATACGAGCAGTACTTC.

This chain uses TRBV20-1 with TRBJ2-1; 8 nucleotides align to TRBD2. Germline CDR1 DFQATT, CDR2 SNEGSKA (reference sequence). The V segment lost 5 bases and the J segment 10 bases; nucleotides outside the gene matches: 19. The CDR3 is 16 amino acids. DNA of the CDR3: TGCAGTGCTCGGTACCCAGGCGGGGGGCACTTAGGGGAGCAGTTCTTC. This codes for CSARYPGGGHLGEQFF.

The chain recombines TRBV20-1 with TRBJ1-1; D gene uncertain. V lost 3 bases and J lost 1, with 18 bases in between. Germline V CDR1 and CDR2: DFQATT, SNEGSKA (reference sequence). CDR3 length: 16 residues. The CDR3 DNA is TGCAGTGCTAGCCCCCTCCCAAGATCGGGGAACACTGAAGCTTTCTTT. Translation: CSASPLPRSGNTEAFF.

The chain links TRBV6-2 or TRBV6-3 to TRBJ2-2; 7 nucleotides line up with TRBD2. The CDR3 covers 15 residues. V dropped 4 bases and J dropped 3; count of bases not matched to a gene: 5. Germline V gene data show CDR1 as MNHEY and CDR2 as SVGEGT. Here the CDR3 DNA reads TGTGCCAGCAGTTGGCAGCGGGGTGACACCGGGGAGCTGTTTTTT. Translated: CASSWQRGDTGELFF.

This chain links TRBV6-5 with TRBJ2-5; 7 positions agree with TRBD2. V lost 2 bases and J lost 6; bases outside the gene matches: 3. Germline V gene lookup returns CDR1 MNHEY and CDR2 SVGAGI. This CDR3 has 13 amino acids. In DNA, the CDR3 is TGTGCCAGCAGTTACGGACTAGGACAGACCCAGTACTTC. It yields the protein CASSYGLGQTQYF.

In DNA, the CDR3 is TGTGCCAGCAGTCCGGTGGGCCCCGGGACCGGGGAGCTGTTTTTT. This gives the protein CASSPVGPGTGELFF. The chain has TRBV27 and TRBJ2-2; D not certain. Trimming took 5 bases from V and 5 from J, leaving 15 bases between them. Germline assignment: CDR1 MNHEY and CDR2 SMNVEV (reference sequence). The CDR3 sequence is 15 residues long.

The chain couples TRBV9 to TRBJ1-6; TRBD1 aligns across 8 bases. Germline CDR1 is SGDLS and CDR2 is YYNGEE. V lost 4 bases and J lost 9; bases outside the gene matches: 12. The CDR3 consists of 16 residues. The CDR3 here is CASSPEGQVASSPLHF. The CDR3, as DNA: TGTGCCAGCAGCCCCGAGGGACAGGTGGCTAGTTCACCCCTCCACTTT.

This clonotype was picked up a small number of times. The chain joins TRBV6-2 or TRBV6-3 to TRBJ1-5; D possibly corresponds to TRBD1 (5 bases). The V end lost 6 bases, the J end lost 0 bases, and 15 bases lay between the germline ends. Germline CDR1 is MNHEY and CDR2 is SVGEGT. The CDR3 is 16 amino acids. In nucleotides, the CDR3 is TGTGCCAGCAGACACCTGCCAGGGCATAGCAATCAGCCCCAGCATTTT. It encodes CASRHLPGHSNQPQHF.

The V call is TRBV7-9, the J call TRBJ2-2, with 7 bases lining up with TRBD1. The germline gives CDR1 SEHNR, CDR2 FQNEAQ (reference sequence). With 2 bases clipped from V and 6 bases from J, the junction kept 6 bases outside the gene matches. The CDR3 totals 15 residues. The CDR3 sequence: CASSLKGGAAGELFF. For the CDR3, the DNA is TGTGCCAGCAGCTTAAAAGGGGGCGCAGCCGGGGAGCTGTTTTTT.

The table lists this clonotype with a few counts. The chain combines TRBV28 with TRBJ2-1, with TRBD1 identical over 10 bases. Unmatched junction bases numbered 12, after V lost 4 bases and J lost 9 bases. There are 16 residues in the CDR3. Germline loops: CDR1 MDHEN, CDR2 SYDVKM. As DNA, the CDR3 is TGTGCCAGCAGTTCCCCGGGACAGGGGAGTCATAGTGAGCAGTTCTTC. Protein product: CASSSPGQGSHSEQFF.

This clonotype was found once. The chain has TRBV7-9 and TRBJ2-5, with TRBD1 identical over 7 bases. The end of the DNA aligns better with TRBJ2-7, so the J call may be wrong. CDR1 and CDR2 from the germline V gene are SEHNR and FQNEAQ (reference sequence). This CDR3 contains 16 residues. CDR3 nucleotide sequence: TGTGCCAGCAGCCTGAAACTTTCGACAGGGAAGGGCGAGCAGTACTTC. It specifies CASSLKLSTGKGEQYF.

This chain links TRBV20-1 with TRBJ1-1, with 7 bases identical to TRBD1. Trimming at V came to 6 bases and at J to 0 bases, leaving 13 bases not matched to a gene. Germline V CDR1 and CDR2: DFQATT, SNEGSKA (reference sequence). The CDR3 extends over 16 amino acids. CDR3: CSAPNPSDRVNTEAFF. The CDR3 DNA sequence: TGCAGTGCCCCAAACCCCTCAGACAGGGTGAACACTGAAGCTTTCTTT.

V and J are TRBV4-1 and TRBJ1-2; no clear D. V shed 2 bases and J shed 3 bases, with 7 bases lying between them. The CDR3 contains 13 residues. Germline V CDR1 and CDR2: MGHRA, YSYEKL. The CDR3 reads CASSQRRDYGYTF. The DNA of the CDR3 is TGCGCCAGCAGCCAACGTCGCGACTATGGCTACACCTTC.

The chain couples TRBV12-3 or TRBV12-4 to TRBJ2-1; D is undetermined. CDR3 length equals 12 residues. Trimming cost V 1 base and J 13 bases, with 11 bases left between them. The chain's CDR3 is CASSLVGETQFF. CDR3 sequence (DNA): TGTGCCAGCAGTTTAGTGGGTGAGACCCAGTTCTTC.

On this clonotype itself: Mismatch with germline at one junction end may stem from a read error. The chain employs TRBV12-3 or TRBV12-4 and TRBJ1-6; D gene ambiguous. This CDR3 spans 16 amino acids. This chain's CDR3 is CASSSSRSSNNSPLHF. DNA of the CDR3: TGTGCCAGCAGTTCCTCCAGAAGCTCCAATAATTCACCCCTCCACTTT.

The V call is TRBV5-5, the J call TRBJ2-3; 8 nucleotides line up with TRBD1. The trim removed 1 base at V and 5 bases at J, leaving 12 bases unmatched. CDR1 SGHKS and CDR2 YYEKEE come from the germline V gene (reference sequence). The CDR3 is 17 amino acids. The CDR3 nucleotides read TGTGCCAGCAGCTTGTTATTGGGGACAGGTTCGGGAGATACGCAGTATTTT. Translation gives CASSLLLGTGSGDTQYF. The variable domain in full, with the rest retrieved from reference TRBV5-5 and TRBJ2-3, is DAGVTQSPTHLIKTRGQQVTLRCSPISGHKSVSWYQQVLGQGPQFIFQYYEKEERGRGNFPDRFSARQFPNYSSELNVNALLLGDSALYLCASSLLLGTGSGDTQYFGPGTRLTVL.

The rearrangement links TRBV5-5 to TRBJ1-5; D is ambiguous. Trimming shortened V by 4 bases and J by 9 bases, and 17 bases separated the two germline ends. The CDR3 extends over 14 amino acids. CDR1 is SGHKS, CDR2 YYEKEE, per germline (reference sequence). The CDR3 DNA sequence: TGTGCCAGCAGCCTGACCTTGGTCCAAAGGCCCCAGCATTTT. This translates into CASSLTLVQRPQHF.